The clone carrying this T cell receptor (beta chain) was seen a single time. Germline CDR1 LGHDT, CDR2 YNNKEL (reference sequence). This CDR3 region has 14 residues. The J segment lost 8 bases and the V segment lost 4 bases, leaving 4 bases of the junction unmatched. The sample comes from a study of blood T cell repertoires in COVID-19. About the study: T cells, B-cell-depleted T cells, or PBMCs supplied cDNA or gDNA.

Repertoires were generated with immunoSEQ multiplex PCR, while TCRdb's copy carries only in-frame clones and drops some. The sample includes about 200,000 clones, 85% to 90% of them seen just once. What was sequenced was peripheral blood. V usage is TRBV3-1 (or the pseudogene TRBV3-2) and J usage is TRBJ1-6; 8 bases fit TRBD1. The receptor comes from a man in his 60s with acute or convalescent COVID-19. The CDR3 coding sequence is TGTGCCAGCAGCCTGACAGGGGACTATTCACCCCTCCACTTT. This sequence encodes CASSLTGDYSPLHF.